This T cell receptor beta chain is drawn from a study of cytomegalovirus exposure and HLA in healthy donors. PCR amplification relied on 60 Vbeta primers (plus 13 Jbeta primers). Profiling relied on immunoSEQ multiplex PCR, and the TCRdb table lists in-frame clones only, not all of them. This sample has some 170,000 clones; 75% to 80% occur once, and the top ten carry 6.3%. General study results and limits: DRB1 had the most TCR associations and HLA-C the fewest, a later analysis found, with rates varying by HLA locus.

With regard to this clone: Its matching antigen is unknown.

The CDR3 consists of 14 residues. V was pared by 0 bases and J by 4 bases, with 12 bases between. CDR1 is GTSNPN, CDR2 SVGIG, per germline (reference sequence). The clonotype originates from a man between 35 and 55 years old in good health and CMV-seropositive. The sequenced material came from PBMCs. The chain combines TRBV30 with TRBJ1-2; D remains unclear. CDR3 nucleotides: TGTGCCTGGAGTGTACGGGGTCTGGGCTATGGCTACACCTTC. This gives the protein CAWSVRGLGYGYTF.